This entry features one T cell receptor beta chain sequence. Its antigen specificity is not known. Base-call qualities are not available, and no considerably larger clone is one nucleotide away. This specimen comes from a study of blood T cells in healthy people across ages (dated by TCRdb to 2014 to 2015). About the investigation overall: In model experiments, roughly one uniquely barcoded TCR beta cDNA molecule per two T cells was captured by template switching. The donors were split into four age groups: young (average around 15 years), middle-aged (roughly 39), aged (approximately 60) and long-lived (over 80). Two additional independent replicas of 1 million unique cDNA reads from the same blood draw were analyzed for two donors (one aged 18 to 30 and one aged 80 or older). To avoid experimental bias, donors of different ages were spread randomly across the sequencing lanes. Age-related changes in TCR beta repertoire diversity were measured in the study by deep sequencing normalized with unique cDNA molecular identifiers.

Sequences DFQATT (CDR1) and SNEGSKA (CDR2) are obtained from the germline V gene (reference sequence). A distance of 16 bases separates the germline ends of V and J, which lose 1 base and 6 bases respectively. Including the terminal cysteine and phenylalanine, the CDR3 comprises 15 residues. Just the 45-base CDR3 DNA is kept, in frame starting at base 1. The library relied on 5' RACE. For sequencing, an Illumina HiSeq 2500 was employed. A second roughly 7 to 11 cycle PCR used a sample-barcoded 5' primer and a J-beta primer mix. Each TCR beta cDNA molecule received a unique molecular identifier from a template-switch 5' adaptor carrying 12 random nucleotides. At least 2.5 million CDR3-containing paired-end reads were obtained from each sample. First-strand cDNA was synthesized from all RNA with the Mint cDNA synthesis kit, primed by a TRBC-specific oligonucleotide. Following uracil-DNA glycosylase treatment, all cDNA underwent a first 18-cycle PCR with the universal primers M1SS and BC2_uni_R. Processing in the source paper ran as follows. Normalization of each sample was performed by random selection of 1 million high-quality reads, each carrying a distinct molecular identifier. Reads sharing molecular identifiers were discarded rather than binned into consensus sequences. CDR3 identification, clonotype clustering and error correction used MiTCR with a Q25 quality threshold and the strictest error-elimination algorithm. A nonparametric unseen species model with Euler transformation was used to estimate lower-bound total TCR beta diversity. TCRdb cleaned the public reads at Q25 with fastp, built clones with MiXCR and kept in-frame beta chains. CDR3 protein duplicates are merged, each entry listing the most common genes and DNA. The V and J calls here are based on TCRdb, not the publication. The sample table contains 650,000 to 1,000,000 distinct CDR3 sequences; only one count was recorded for about 34% of them. Of the sample, 13% falls within the top ten clones.

Donors were 39 systemically healthy Caucasian individuals from Russia aged roughly 6 to 95 years. Ten milliliters of peripheral blood were drawn from each donor into EDTA-treated Vacutainer tubes. Ficoll-Paque density-gradient centrifugation was used to isolate PBMCs, with at least 6 million obtained per sample. Trizol reagent was used to extract total RNA from PBMCs, with at least 6 micrograms per sample. For every donor, an aliquot of PBMCs went through flow cytometry to measure the percentages of naive CD45RAhigh/CD27high T cells. Broader findings and caveats from the paper: Estimates of total diversity based on one million sequenced T cells were considered lower bounds and underestimates. Conclusive comparison of naive and antigen-experienced compartments was prevented by the profiling of bulk unsorted PBMCs. The long-lived group showed more naive CD4+ T cells, fewer expanded clones and increased TCR diversity than the aged group, suggesting age selection. Because donor CMV infection status was unknown, age-related changes in expanded clonotypes were potentially confounded. As age increased, observed TCR beta diversity per million T cells dropped in a roughly linear way, and a significant reduction was already evident by age about 40. A strong correlation was found between observed TCR beta diversity and the percentage of naive T cells measured by flow cytometry.

The V and J genes are TRBV20-1 and TRBJ2-1; matching of 6 bases hints at TRBD2 as the D gene. This clonotype was obtained from a young man in good health. The sequenced material came from blood. The CDR3 in this case is CSARGGTGGFNEQFF. The sequence in DNA is TGCAGTGCTAGAGGCGGGACTGGGGGTTTCAATGAGCAGTTCTTC.